The T cell receptor beta chain under discussion was sequenced for a study of tumor-infiltrating lymphocytes in primary liver carcinoma. The V gene's germline CDR1 is MDHEN and CDR2 SYDVKM. CDR3 size: 14 residues. Regarding this clonotype: The germline gene is not matched at one end of the junction; a read error may be the cause.

Researchers generated TCR beta cDNA from 500 ng of total RNA, relying on a constant-region primer. Investigators got TCR beta libraries out of three nested multiplex PCR rounds, done with slightly modified ARM-PCR. Both of the initial two PCR rounds ran for around 10 cycles and employed TRBV1-TRBV30 forward primers alongside a C-beta reverse primer. TCRdb independently ran MiXCR on the multiplex PCR reads; one entry per CDR3 protein. This sample has about 190,000 distinct CDR3 sequences, with 85% found just once. Extraction of RNA together with DNA used about 17-31 mg of unsorted bulk tissue. Collection of samples drew on five separate regions of each tumor.

This chain connects TRBV28 to TRBJ2-1; the D gene is possibly TRBD2 (6 bases). This receptor was identified in a man aged 35-49 years with primary liver carcinoma and hepatitis B virus infection. Specimen: tumor tissue from primary liver carcinoma. CDR3 sequence (DNA): TGTGCCAGCAGTTTGGGGAGGCCCGACAATGAGCAGCTGTTC. Protein sequence: CASSLGRPDNEQLF.